The sequence of this T cell receptor (beta chain) was determined in a study of blood T cell repertoires in COVID-19. Study context: Samples of COVID-19 (acute and convalescent) were obtained from the United States, Italy and Spain. Sample material is recorded as cDNA or gDNA derived from T cells, B-cell-depleted T cells, or PBMCs.

Authors' data handling: Nucleated cell counts were estimated from reference gene primer amplification. Clones were read by immunoSEQ multiplex PCR, and TCRdb kept only the in-frame ones, dropping some. V and J calls and clone size come straight from that table; D and trimming were deduced from the DNA. The table records about 170,000 clones, just under 85% of them present only once. Seattle patient enrollment occurred during active infection, with longitudinal follow-up thereafter. This clone has only one observation. Material for sequencing was peripheral blood. The source of this sequence is a woman of 80 years or more with COVID-19, enrolled during active disease.

The DNA for the CDR3 is TGTGCCAGCAGTTTCGAAGACAGGTTGCAGCCCCAGCATTTT. Residues: CASSFEDRLQPQHF. The chain carries TRBV27 and TRBJ1-5; possibly TRBD1 for D (6 bases). Trimming left V 3 bases short and J 7 bases short, with 13 bases between. This CDR3 spans 14 amino acids. Germline CDR1 MNHEY, CDR2 SMNVEV (reference sequence).